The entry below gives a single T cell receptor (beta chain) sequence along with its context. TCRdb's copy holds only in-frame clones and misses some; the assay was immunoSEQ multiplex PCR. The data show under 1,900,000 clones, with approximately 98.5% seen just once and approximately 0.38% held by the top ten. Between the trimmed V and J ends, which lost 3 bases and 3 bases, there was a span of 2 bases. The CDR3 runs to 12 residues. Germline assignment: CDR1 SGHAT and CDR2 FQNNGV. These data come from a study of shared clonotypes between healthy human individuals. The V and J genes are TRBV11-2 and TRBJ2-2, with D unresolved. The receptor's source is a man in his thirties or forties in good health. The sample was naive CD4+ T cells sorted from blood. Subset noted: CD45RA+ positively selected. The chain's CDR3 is CASSFYTGELFF. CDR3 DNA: TGTGCCAGCAGCTTCTACACCGGGGAGCTGTTTTTT.